These 21 T cell receptor beta chains were all obtained from the same sample, sequenced in a study of blood T cell repertoires in COVID-19. Sequencing was performed with immunoSEQ multiplex PCR; in TCRdb, only in-frame clones are kept and a portion is missing. Of approximately 110,000 clones detected, around 76% appear once; the ten largest clones hold about 5.5%. Sample: peripheral blood. Source of these receptors: a man at least 80 years old with COVID-19, enrolled during active disease.

This clone was observed a few times. The CDR3 loop is CASSLRSTGGFYEQYF. In DNA, the CDR3 is TGTGCCAGCAGCTTGAGATCGACAGGTGGCTTCTACGAGCAGTACTTC. This chain links TRBV7-2 with TRBJ2-7; a weak D match, TRBD1 (6 bases). The CDR3 totals 16 residues. The V end lost 3 bases, the J end lost 3 bases, and 18 bases lay between the germline ends. Germline V CDR1 and CDR2: SGHTA, FQGNSA.

This clone occurred once. CDR3 region: CASSLGTGGNYGYTF. The CDR3 coding sequence is TGTGCCAGCTCCCTGGGGACAGGGGGCAACTATGGCTACACCTTC. This chain links TRBV28 with TRBJ1-2, with 12 bases fitting TRBD1. V shed 8 bases, J shed 2 bases, and the junction held 6 bases outside the gene matches. The CDR3 length is 15 residues. From germline, CDR1 is MDHEN and CDR2 SYDVKM.

The chain joins TRBV19 to TRBJ2-7; the match to TRBD1 covers 8 bases. Germline loops: CDR1 LNHDA, CDR2 SQIVND (reference sequence). CDR3 size: 13 residues. J lost 6 bases, V lost 6 bases, and 7 bases had no gene match. The CDR3 loop is CASRLTGESEQYF. CDR3 nucleotide sequence: TGTGCCAGTAGATTGACAGGGGAATCCGAGCAGTACTTC.

This chain links TRBV2 with TRBJ2-5; tentatively, D is TRBD2 (6 bases). The CDR3 runs to 16 residues. Per germline, CDR1 SNHLY and CDR2 FYNNEI. V was shortened by 6 bases and J by 1 base, with 18 bases between the two germline ends. The CDR3 DNA follows: TGTGCCAGCAGCAATAACTTAGCGGCCGCCCAAGAGACCCAGTACTTC. It yields the protein CASSNNLAAAQETQYF.

This sequence joins TRBV5-1 and TRBJ1-2; unclear D gene. The germline gives CDR1 SGHRS, CDR2 YFSETQ. V was clipped by 1 base and J by 5 bases, with 9 bases between them. This CDR3 contains 13 residues. This CDR3 reads CASSLQEFYGYTF. CDR3 bases: TGCGCCAGCAGCTTGCAGGAATTTTATGGCTACACCTTC.

The CDR3 region has the DNA TGTGCCAGCAGTTCCCTCCGGGACAAGGAAGGTTTGACCCAGTACTTC. Its translation: CASSSLRDKEGLTQYF. The gene calls are TRBV6-5 and TRBJ2-5; a possible D gene is TRBD1 (6 bases). Trimming took 4 bases from V and 7 from J, leaving 22 bases between them. Germline V CDR1 and CDR2: MNHEY, SVGAGI. CDR3 size: 16 residues.

V and J are TRBV3-1 (or the pseudogene TRBV3-2) and TRBJ2-2; TRBD2 might be the D (6 bases). CDR1 is LGHDT and CDR2 is YNNKEL in the germline V gene (reference sequence). The CDR3 is 13 residues long. This CDR3 is CAVADSNTGELFF. The CDR3 nucleotides read TGTGCGGTAGCGGACTCGAACACCGGGGAGCTGTTTTTT.

The chain uses TRBV6-2 or TRBV6-3 and TRBJ1-1; possibly TRBD1 for D (6 bases). Germline V gene data show CDR1 as MNHEY and CDR2 as SVGEGT. This CDR3 comprises 15 residues. The V gene lost 6 bases and the J gene lost 6 bases, with 20 bases spanning the gap. CDR3 nucleotides: TGTGCCAGCAGCAACGCTGAAACAGGGTTATCTGAAGCTTTCTTT. Protein product: CASSNAETGLSEAFF.

The count of this clone is one. Here the CDR3 DNA reads TGTGCCAGCAGTTCAATGTATGAGCAGTTCTTC. Translating it yields CASSSMYEQFF. This chain connects TRBV28 to TRBJ2-1; no firm D call. Trimming cost V 4 bases and J 8 bases, with 6 bases left between them. Germline CDR1 and CDR2: MDHEN and SYDVKM. The CDR3 spans 11 residues.

This clone was counted a single time. CDR3 protein: CASGLAGANTGELFF. The CDR3 DNA is TGTGCCAGCGGTCTAGCGGGAGCGAACACCGGGGAGCTGTTTTTT. V and J are TRBV28 and TRBJ2-2; 10 positions agree with TRBD2. Looked up from germline, CDR1 is MDHEN and CDR2 is SYDVKM. Trimming took 8 bases from V and 0 from J; bases not matched to a gene: 3. This CDR3 has 15 amino acids.

This clone has more than one count but fewer than ten. The V call is TRBV18, the J call TRBJ1-2; 10 nucleotides align to TRBD1. The ends lost 3 bases at V and 4 bases at J; junction bases unmatched: 5. The CDR3 consists of 15 residues. CDR1 and CDR2 (germline): KGHSH, LQKENI. The CDR3 region has the DNA TGTGCCAGCTCACCCGACAGGGGGCGAAGCTATGGCTACACCTTC. The encoded protein is CASSPDRGRSYGYTF. The variable domain in full, completed from reference TRBV18 and TRBJ1-2, reads NAGVMQNPRHLVRRRGQEARLRCSPMKGHSHVYWYRQLPEEGLKFMVYLQKENIIDESGMPKERFSAEFPKEGPSILRIQQVVRGDSAAYFCASSPDRGRSYGYTFGSGTRLTVV.

The J gene is TRBJ1-1, the V gene TRBV9; D is perhaps TRBD1 (5 bases). The ends were cut back, 4 bases at V and 4 bases at J, with 14 bases in the middle. CDR1 SGDLS and CDR2 YYNGEE come from the germline V gene. This CDR3 has 14 amino acids. CDR3 sequence reads: CASSPTGGRTEAFF. The CDR3 coding sequence is TGTGCCAGCAGCCCGACGGGGGGACGCACTGAAGCTTTCTTT.

The chain recombines TRBV19 with TRBJ2-7, with TRBD2 matching over 12 bases. The germline V gene encodes CDR1 LNHDA and CDR2 SQIVND (reference sequence). CDR3 length: 16 amino acids. Trimming took 9 bases from V and 4 from J; bases not matched to a gene: 13. CDR3 sequence: CASRGLAGKGIYEQYF. Written as DNA, the CDR3 is TGTGCCAGCCGTGGACTAGCGGGAAAAGGGATTTACGAGCAGTACTTC.

The chain employs TRBV6-6 and TRBJ1-2, with a weak D call TRBD1 (5 bases). The V end was cut by 2 bases, the J end by 2 bases, with 12 bases between. This CDR3 region has 15 residues. CDR1 and CDR2 (germline): MNHNY, SVGAGI (reference sequence). Here the CDR3 reads CASSYGAGQNYGYTF. The CDR3 DNA sequence: TGTGCCAGCAGTTACGGTGCGGGGCAGAACTATGGCTACACCTTC.

The chain joins TRBV28 to TRBJ1-3, with a tentative D call TRBD1 (5 bases). The CDR3 spans 14 residues. Trimming removed 6 bases from V and 1 base from J, with 10 bases in between. The germline V gene has CDR1 MDHEN and CDR2 SYDVKM. The CDR3 here is CASSSGGSGNTIYF. The CDR3, as DNA: TGTGCCAGCAGCTCGGGGGGGTCTGGAAACACCATATATTTT.

The rearrangement links TRBV10-2 to TRBJ2-5, with TRBD2 identical over 13 bases. Per germline, CDR1 WSHSY and CDR2 SAAADI. V was pared by 0 bases and J by 3 bases, with 4 bases of the junction left unmatched. The CDR3 runs 17 residues. Here the CDR3 reads CASSESGTSGNKETQYF. For the CDR3, the DNA is TGCGCCAGCAGTGAGTCAGGGACTAGCGGGAATAAAGAGACCCAGTACTTC.

The chain employs TRBV7-2 and TRBJ2-7, with 7 bases that match TRBD2. This CDR3 has 15 amino acids. Trimming cost V 3 bases and J 4 bases; bases outside gene matches: 9. The germline gives CDR1 SGHTA, CDR2 FQGNSA. The CDR3 DNA follows: TGTGCCAGCAGCTTCCGGCGGGAGAGCGCATACGAGCAGTACTTC. It encodes CASSFRRESAYEQYF. Based on the CDR3 plus reference TRBV7-2 and TRBJ2-7, the full variable domain is GAGVSQSPSNKVTEKGKDVELRCDPISGHTALYWYRQSLGQGLEFLIYFQGNSAPDKSGLPSDRFSAERTGGSVSTLTIQRTQQEDSAVYLCASSFRRESAYEQYFGPGTRLTVT.

The rearrangement joins TRBV7-9 to TRBJ2-1; 14 bases fit TRBD2. CDR1 SEHNR and CDR2 FQNEAQ come from the germline V gene (reference sequence). The CDR3 totals 15 residues. Germline trimming cut 5 bases from V and 8 bases from J; bases unmatched to any gene: 5. CDR3: CASSRTSGGTYEQFF. CDR3 nucleotides: TGTGCCAGCAGCCGGACTAGCGGGGGGACATATGAGCAGTTCTTC.

The chain combines TRBV18 with TRBJ1-2; no firm D call. The length of the CDR3 is 15 residues. With 2 bases removed from V and 8 bases from J, the gap between germline ends came to 18 bases. Germline V gene data show CDR1 as KGHSH and CDR2 as LQKENI. Here the CDR3 reads CASSPTVSGFEGYTF. Written as DNA, the CDR3 is TGTGCCAGCTCACCAACCGTCTCCGGGTTCGAGGGCTACACCTTC.

This clone was seen more than once but under ten times. The chain links TRBV9 to TRBJ1-4; D is perhaps TRBD1 (5 bases). V gave up 4 bases and J gave up 7 bases, with 14 bases separating them. The CDR3 sequence is 14 residues long. Looked up from germline, CDR1 is SGDLS and CDR2 is YYNGEE. The CDR3 loop is CASSPWRGREKLFF. The CDR3, as DNA: TGTGCCAGCAGCCCCTGGAGGGGACGTGAAAAACTGTTTTTT.

V is TRBV28 and J is TRBJ1-2; no reliable D call. The CDR3 runs to 12 residues. Germline-derived CDR1 and CDR2 are MDHEN and SYDVKM. The germline V and J ends were trimmed by 3 bases and 3 bases, with 5 bases remaining between them. The CDR3 is CASSLRDYGYTF. The CDR3 bases are TGTGCCAGCAGTTTGAGGGACTATGGCTACACCTTC.